The clone carrying this T cell receptor beta chain was counted only a few times. The antigen remains unidentified. One entry per CDR3 protein, called by TCRdb with MiXCR from the 5' RACE reads. The table includes around 140,000 distinct CDR3 sequences, about 6% detected once. V gave up 6 bases and J gave up 0 bases; unmatched junction bases: 7. CDR1 and CDR2 from the germline V gene are MNHEY and SVGAGI. The CDR3 is made up of 16 amino acids. This sample is part of a study of T-cell memory formation after mild COVID-19. Study in general: The study found TCR clusters largely donor specific. General observations from the study: Balance between CD4 and CD8 was seen in clones contracting day 15 to 85, and a CD4+ lean was seen in later expanders.

V gene TRBV6-5 combines with J gene TRBJ2-1; 8 nucleotides line up with TRBD2. Sample: PBMCs or a T cell subset sorted from them (not recorded which). The receptor's source is an adult woman who had mild COVID-19 (a few samples of this study predate the infection). Cell type and time point are not known. The CDR3 spells CASRSTGTSSYNEQFF. CDR3 bases: TGTGCCAGCAGAAGCACCGGGACTAGCTCCTACAATGAGCAGTTCTTC.